This TCR beta chain emerged from a study of cytomegalovirus exposure and HLA in healthy donors. Across the study: Samples from HLA-typed donors yielded around 79 million unique TCRs in an early data release.

Per germline, CDR1 SGHTA and CDR2 FQGNSA. Trimming stripped 5 bases from V and 6 bases from J, with 11 bases between. The CDR3 is 13 amino acids. Vbeta (60) and Jbeta (13) primers were used in the PCR. Study processing details: As a later analysis found, there were about 80 million unique TCR beta chains, of which about 10 million were shared. Some clones are missing from TCRdb's copy, which holds only in-frame ones; the method was immunoSEQ multiplex PCR. Clonal size and the V and J genes are those of that table, whereas D and trimming came from the DNA. The table lists fewer than 250,000 clones. This chain uses TRBV7-2 with TRBJ1-5, with a tentative D call TRBD1 (6 bases). This clonotype was obtained from a woman aged 25 to 39 in good health and CMV-seropositive. The sequencing sample was made of PBMCs. The CDR3 loop reads CASSARGSQPQHF. CDR3 bases: TGTGCCAGCAGCGCCAGGGGTTCTCAGCCCCAGCATTTT.